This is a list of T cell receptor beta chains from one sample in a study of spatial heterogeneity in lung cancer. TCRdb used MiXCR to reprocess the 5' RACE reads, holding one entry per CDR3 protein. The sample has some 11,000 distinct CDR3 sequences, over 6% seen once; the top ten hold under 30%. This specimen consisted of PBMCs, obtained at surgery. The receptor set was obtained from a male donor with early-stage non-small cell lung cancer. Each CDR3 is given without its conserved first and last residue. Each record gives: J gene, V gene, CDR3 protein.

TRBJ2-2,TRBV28,ASSLRTGTPGELF
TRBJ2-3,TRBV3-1,ASSPTTGSDTQY
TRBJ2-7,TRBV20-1,SARIAGTAGRAYEQY
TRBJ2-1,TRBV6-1,ASSVELAGGPQF
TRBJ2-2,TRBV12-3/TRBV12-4,ASSLDQGDTGELF
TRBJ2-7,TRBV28,ASSSGISYEQY
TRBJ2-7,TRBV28,ASVKSGTSGLWEQY
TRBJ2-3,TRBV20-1,SASGGTDTQY
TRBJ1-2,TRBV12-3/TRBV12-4,ASTQGQGYGYT
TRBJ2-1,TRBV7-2,ASSASGRSNEQF
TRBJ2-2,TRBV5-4,ASSFPTGNTGELF
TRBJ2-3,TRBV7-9,ASSLAASGSTDTQY
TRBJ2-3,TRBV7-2,ASSLDWESDTQY
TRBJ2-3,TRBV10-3,AIGDRGRREDTQY
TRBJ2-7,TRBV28,ASSPAGAGTYEQY
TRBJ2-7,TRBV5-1,ASSLEQGYEQY
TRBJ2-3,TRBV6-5,ASSYRMQTDTQY
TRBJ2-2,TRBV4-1,ASSHQRLTQSPRPNTGELF
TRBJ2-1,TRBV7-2,ASSLVTGRSSYNEQF
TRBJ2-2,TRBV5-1,ASSLWVENTGELF
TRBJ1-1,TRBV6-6,ASLTMARGGLAF
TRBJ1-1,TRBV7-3,ASSRDQGTEAF